The 25 T cell receptor beta chains below come from one sample, sequenced in a study of spatial heterogeneity in lung cancer. The antigens these receptors bind are not known. Findings of the study overall: Intratumoral expanded alpha and beta TCR counts were found to track tumor mutation counts.

Time point indicated: sample taken at primary tumor resection. TCRdb reprocessed the 5' RACE reads with MiXCR, giving one entry per CDR3 protein. Among 12,000 or so distinct CDR3 sequences listed, less than 15% were seen once. The sample in question was lung tumor tissue, obtained at surgery. The receptor source for this set is a male donor with early-stage non-small cell lung cancer.

This clonotype was recorded at least ten times. The chain recombines TRBV7-2 with TRBJ2-3; D may be TRBD2 (5 bases). This CDR3 is built from 16 residues. From germline, CDR1 is SGHTA and CDR2 FQGNSA. Deletions cut 1 base from V and 6 bases from J, with 17 bases between. The CDR3 DNA sequence: TGTGCCAGCAGCTTAGGGGCGGGTGCAGGCCGGGATACGCAGTATTTT. This encodes CASSLGAGAGRDTQYF.

The chain joins TRBV9 to TRBJ2-1; 8 bases map to TRBD2. The ends lost 4 bases at V and 9 bases at J; junction bases unmatched: 9. The CDR3 loop spans 14 amino acids. Germline lookup yields CDR1 SGDLS and CDR2 YYNGEE. CDR3 sequence: CASSPHLTSGEQFF. The CDR3, as DNA: TGTGCCAGCAGCCCCCACTTAACTAGCGGTGAGCAGTTCTTC. Using reference TRBV9 and TRBJ2-1 for the parts outside the CDR3, the full variable domain is DSGVTQTPKHLITATGQRVTLRCSPRSGDLSVYWYQQSLDQGLQFLIQYYNGEERAKGNILERFSAQQFPDLHSELNLSSLELGDSALYFCASSPHLTSGEQFFGPGTRLTVL.

This clonotype is labeled medium-sized (0.01 to 0.1%). The V call is TRBV6-5, the J call TRBJ1-1; a possible D gene is TRBD1 (5 bases). Trimming took off 1 base at V and 0 bases at J, with 9 bases between the two ends. The CDR3 covers 15 residues. CDR1 and CDR2 (germline): MNHEY, SVGAGI. DNA of the CDR3: TGTGCCAGCAGTTACTTGGACAAAATGAACACTGAAGCTTTCTTT. It codes for CASSYLDKMNTEAFF.

The sample holds many counts of this clonotype. The V gene is TRBV18, the J gene TRBJ2-3, with D perhaps matching TRBD1 (6 bases). V shed 2 bases and J shed 2 bases, with 14 bases lying between them. CDR3 size: 16 residues. Germline CDR1 is KGHSH and CDR2 is LQKENI. The CDR3: CASSPGQRSDTDTQYF. CDR3 nucleotide sequence: TGTGCCAGCTCACCAGGACAGAGATCAGACACAGATACGCAGTATTTT.

Written as DNA, the CDR3 is TGTGCCAGCAGTTTGGGTCCTGAAGCTTTCTTT. Translated, it gives CASSLGPEAFF. V and J are TRBV12-3 or TRBV12-4 and TRBJ1-1; D gene unclear. V was trimmed by 3 bases and J by 6 bases, leaving 5 bases between them. The CDR3 runs 11 residues.

By sample fraction, this clonotype is medium-sized. CDR3: CSAPQEGSGSSNQPQHF. CDR3 sequence (DNA): TGCAGTGCCCCCCAAGAAGGGTCAGGGTCTAGCAATCAGCCCCAGCATTTT. The J gene is TRBJ1-5, the V gene TRBV20-1; weak D call: TRBD1 (5 bases). V lost 6 bases, J lost 0 bases, and 21 bases lay in between. CDR1 is DFQATT and CDR2 is SNEGSKA in the germline V gene (reference sequence). This CDR3 is 17 amino acids long.

This clonotype was seen repeatedly, ten times or more. The J gene is TRBJ2-6, the V gene TRBV4-2; D may be TRBD1 (6 bases). There are 19 residues in the CDR3. Germline CDR1 and CDR2: LGHNA and YNFKEQ. V lost 0 bases to trimming and J lost 0 bases, with 15 bases between them. The CDR3 sequence: CASSQEIRGRNSGANVLTF. The CDR3 DNA sequence: TGTGCCAGCAGCCAAGAGATCAGGGGAAGGAACTCTGGGGCCAACGTCCTGACTTTC.

There are many counts of this clonotype. The chain joins TRBV20-1 to TRBJ2-7; D may be TRBD1 (5 bases). CDR1 DFQATT and CDR2 SNEGSKA come from the germline V gene (reference sequence). Trimming stripped 5 bases from V and 7 bases from J, with 18 bases between. The CDR3 contains 13 residues. CDR3 DNA sequence: TGCAGTGCTTTTTATAACCTCGCAGGGGAGCAGTACTTC. Translation: CSAFYNLAGEQYF.

This clonotype is deemed medium-sized. This chain uses TRBV4-1 with TRBJ2-7; D gene uncertain. V lost 1 base and J lost 3, with 13 bases in between. This CDR3 comprises 15 residues. CDR1 and CDR2 from the germline V gene are MGHRA and YSYEKL. CDR3 DNA: TGCGCCAGCAGCCAAGCTCGGAGTGGCGGCTACGAGCAGTACTTC. This encodes CASSQARSGGYEQYF.

This clonotype appeared a single time. This rearrangement joins TRBV29-1 to TRBJ2-1, with 10 nucleotides matching TRBD2. Germline values: CDR1 SQVTM, CDR2 ANQGSEA. This CDR3 comprises 14 residues. Trimming took 6 bases from V and 8 from J; bases not matched to a gene: 10. CDR3 in amino acids: CSVESGRASYEQFF. CDR3 bases: TGCAGCGTGGAAAGCGGGAGGGCCTCATATGAGCAGTTCTTC.

By sample fraction, this clonotype is medium-sized. This chain uses TRBV12-3 or TRBV12-4 with TRBJ2-6; possible D gene TRBD2, 6 bases. Trimming pared 3 bases from V and 3 bases from J, leaving 9 bases between. The CDR3 contains 15 residues. The CDR3 sequence: CASSFSGGGANVLTF. The CDR3 bases are TGTGCCAGCAGTTTCTCCGGGGGTGGGGCCAACGTCCTGACTTTC.

This clonotype turned up a few times. The rearrangement links TRBV4-3 to TRBJ2-1; possibly TRBD2 for D (5 bases). V dropped 0 bases and J dropped 0 bases, with 12 bases sitting between them. The CDR3 spans 17 residues. Looked up from germline, CDR1 is LGHNA and CDR2 is YSLEER. Here the CDR3 reads CASSQDGGRSSYNEQFF. In DNA form, the CDR3 reads TGCGCCAGCAGCCAAGACGGCGGGCGGAGCTCCTACAATGAGCAGTTCTTC.

This clonotype was counted at least ten times. The chain couples TRBV9 to TRBJ1-2, with a tentative D call TRBD1 (5 bases). V gave up 4 bases and J gave up 8 bases, with 21 bases separating them. CDR1 and CDR2 from the germline V gene are SGDLS and YYNGEE. The CDR3 covers 15 residues. CDR3 in amino acids: CASSPYLITGDGYTF. In DNA, the CDR3 is TGTGCCAGCAGCCCCTACCTTATAACAGGTGACGGCTACACCTTC.

This clonotype is labeled as medium-sized (0.01 to 0.1%). V gene TRBV28 combines with J gene TRBJ2-7; 11 bases agree with TRBD2. V lost 6 bases, J lost 2 bases, and 6 bases stayed unmatched. The CDR3 runs 15 residues. Germline V gene sequence: CDR1 MDHEN, CDR2 SYDVKM. CDR3 DNA sequence: TGTGCCAGCAGAAACATAGCGGGAGGGACCTACGAGCAGTACTTC. Translated, it gives CASRNIAGGTYEQYF.

This clonotype is labeled as medium-sized. The V call is TRBV10-3, the J call TRBJ1-2; D not resolved. Germline V CDR1 and CDR2: ENHRY, SYGVKD. The CDR3 covers 18 residues. V shed 2 bases and J shed 2 bases, with 21 bases lying between them. The CDR3 DNA is TGTGCCATCAGTGAGGGACCCCTCCGGATTGGAAACAACTATGGCTACACCTTC. It is translated as CAISEGPLRIGNNYGYTF.

This clonotype was recorded many times. The rearrangement links TRBV3-1 to TRBJ2-1; a weak D match, TRBD2 (6 bases). The CDR3 extends over 12 amino acids. Trimming removed 8 bases at V and 5 bases at J, with 10 bases between. Germline CDR1 is LGHDT and CDR2 is YNNKEL (reference sequence). The CDR3 coding sequence is TGTGCCAGCCGGGGAGGACACAATGAGCAGTTCTTC. This translates into CASRGGHNEQFF.

In this sample, this clonotype turned up many times. V usage is TRBV6-1 and J usage is TRBJ2-1, with 8 positions matching TRBD1. Germline values: CDR1 MNHNS, CDR2 SASEGT. The CDR3 covers 13 residues. V lost 4 bases, J lost 10 bases, and 6 bases stayed unmatched. Written as DNA, the CDR3 is TGTGCCAGCAGTGTTCAGGGGGCAAGAGAGCAGTTCTTC. It codes for CASSVQGAREQFF.

This clonotype has just a few counts. The chain recombines TRBV7-2 with TRBJ1-1, with a tentative D call TRBD1 (6 bases). The length of the CDR3 is 15 residues. V lost 5 bases, J lost 1 base, and 14 bases lay in between. In germline, CDR1 is SGHTA, CDR2 FQGNSA. In nucleotides, the CDR3 is TGTGCCAGCAGCCCGGAATACAGGGCGAACACTGAAGCTTTCTTT. Protein: CASSPEYRANTEAFF.

This clonotype was counted many times. The chain is built from TRBV20-1 and TRBJ2-7; 10 bases match TRBD2. CDR3 length: 16 residues. J gave up 3 bases and V 6 bases, and 14 bases lay outside the gene matches. The germline V gene encodes CDR1 DFQATT and CDR2 SNEGSKA (reference sequence). In nucleotides, the CDR3 is TGCAGTGCCGGGTTAGCGGGAGGTTCTAAAGACTACGAGCAGTACTTC. Translating it yields CSAGLAGGSKDYEQYF.

Comment on this clonotype: A read error may account for a junction end that differs from germline. The chain is built from TRBV5-1 and TRBJ2-7, with 12 bases lining up with TRBD2. Germline values: CDR1 SGHRS, CDR2 YFSETQ. The CDR3 contains 15 residues. In DNA, the CDR3 is TGCGCCATCAGCACGATGACTAGCGGGAGCGATGAGCAGTACTTC. Protein sequence: CAISTMTSGSDEQYF. Full variable domain (outside the CDR3, taken from reference TRBV5-1 and TRBJ2-7): KAGVTQTPRYLIKTRGQQVTLSCSPISGHRSVSWYQQTPGQGLQFLFEYFSETQRNKGNFPGRFSGRQFSNSRSEMNVSTLELGDSALYLCAISTMTSGSDEQYFGPGTRLTVT.

V and J are TRBV30 and TRBJ2-7, with D possibly being TRBD2 (5 bases). Germline V gene data show CDR1 as GTSNPN and CDR2 as SVGIG (reference sequence). The V gene lost 4 bases and the J gene lost 5 bases, with 9 bases spanning the gap. The CDR3 runs 11 residues. As DNA, the CDR3 is TGTGCCTGGACGATAGCGAACGAGCAGTACTTC. Translation gives CAWTIANEQYF.

This clonotype was found many times. V is TRBV10-3 and J is TRBJ1-5; the D gene is possibly TRBD1 (6 bases). There are 15 residues in the CDR3. The germline V gene encodes CDR1 ENHRY and CDR2 SYGVKD. The V and J ends lost 4 bases and 0 bases respectively, with 10 bases between them. CDR3 nucleotide sequence: TGTGCCATCAGTGCGGGGGCCGATAGCAATCAGCCCCAGCATTTT. Translating gives CAISAGADSNQPQHF.

There are many counts of this clonotype. The gene calls are TRBV12-3 or TRBV12-4 and TRBJ2-3; TRBD1 aligns across 7 bases. The CDR3 spans 12 residues. The V gene end was trimmed by 5 bases and the J gene end by 5 bases; junction bases not matched to a gene: 1. CDR3 coding DNA: TGTGCCAGCAGTGGGACAGTAGATACGCAGTATTTT. It is translated as CASSGTVDTQYF.

By proportion, this clonotype is medium-sized. The chain links TRBV7-8 to TRBJ2-3, with 7 bases that match TRBD1. Per the germline V gene, CDR1 is SGHVS and CDR2 is FQNEAQ. V shed 3 bases, J shed 0 bases, and the junction held 6 bases outside the gene matches. The CDR3 spans 16 residues. The CDR3 nucleotides read TGTGCCAGCAGCTTGGGACAGACCCTCAGCACAGATACGCAGTATTTT. This gives the protein CASSLGQTLSTDTQYF.

This clonotype came up a few times. The DNA of the CDR3 is TGTGCCAGCAGCGGGGCGAATTCGGGGCCCCAGCATTTT. Its translation is CASSGANSGPQHF. The chain joins TRBV6-1 to TRBJ1-5; D perhaps matches TRBD1 (5 bases). The V gene's germline CDR1 is MNHNS and CDR2 SASEGT. The CDR3 consists of 13 residues. V was shortened by 6 bases and J by 9 bases, with 15 bases between the two germline ends.